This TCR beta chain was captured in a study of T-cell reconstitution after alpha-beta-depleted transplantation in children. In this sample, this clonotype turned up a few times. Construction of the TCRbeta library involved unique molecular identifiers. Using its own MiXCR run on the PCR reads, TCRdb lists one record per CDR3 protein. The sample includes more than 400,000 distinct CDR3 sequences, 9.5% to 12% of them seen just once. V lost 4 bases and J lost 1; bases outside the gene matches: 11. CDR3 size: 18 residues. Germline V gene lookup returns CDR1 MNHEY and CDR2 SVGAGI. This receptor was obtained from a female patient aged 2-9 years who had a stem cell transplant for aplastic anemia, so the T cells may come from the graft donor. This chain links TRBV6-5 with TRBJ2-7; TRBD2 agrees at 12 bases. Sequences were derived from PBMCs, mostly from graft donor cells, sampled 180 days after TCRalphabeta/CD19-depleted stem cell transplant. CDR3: CASSFWHMGTSGSYEQYF. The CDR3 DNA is TGTGCCAGCAGTTTTTGGCACATGGGGACTAGCGGGTCCTACGAGCAGTACTTC.